These T cell receptor beta chains were read from a single sample in a study of PD-L1 blockade in urothelial cancer. Sequencing used immunoSEQ multiplex PCR; TCRdb keeps in-frame clones, though not all of them. The table includes some 80,000 clones, approximately 86% detected once. Sample: PBMCs, taken around atezolizumab (anti-PD-L1) treatment. The receptors were gathered from a woman in her 70s with urothelial cancer. Each CDR3 is given with its conserved first and last residue. A D gene is named only where the DNA matches it firmly. A clone size is listed for some rows: how often the clone was seen (once, few, many), or a class if it is expanded.

-	TRBV9	-	TRBJ1-5	TGTGCCAGCAGCGCCTCGACAGGTTACAATCAGCCCCAGCATTTT	CASSASTGYNQPQHF
-	TRBV7-6	-	TRBJ2-1	TGTGCCAGCAGTTCCCCGCGGGAGCAGTTCTTC	CASSSPREQFF
-	TRBV5-1	TRBD1	TRBJ2-7	TGCGCCAGCAGCCCCGGGACAGCCAGCTCCTACGAGCAGTACTTC	CASSPGTASSYEQYF
few	TRBV4-1	-	TRBJ1-1	TGCGCCAGCAGCCAAGATCTCAGGGAAGCTTTCTTT	CASSQDLREAFF
-	TRBV29-1	TRBD1	TRBJ2-7	TGCAGCACGGGGACAGGGGGCACCGAGCAGTACTTC	CSTGTGGTEQYF
once	TRBV7-2	TRBD2	TRBJ2-3	TGTGCCAGCAGCTCCGGACTAGCGGGGCGCACAGATACGCAGTATTTT	CASSSGLAGRTDTQYF
-	TRBV29-1	TRBD1	TRBJ1-3	TGCAGCGTTTACAGGGGCTCTGGAAACACCATATATTTT	CSVYRGSGNTIYF
-	TRBV5-1	TRBD2	TRBJ2-7	TGCGCCAGCAGCTTAAATCGACTAGCGGGAGTCAACGAGCAGTACTTC	CASSLNRLAGVNEQYF
-	TRBV4-2	-	TRBJ1-5	TGTGCCAGCAGCCAAGACGAGGTTCAGCCCCAGCATTTT	CASSQDEVQPQHF
-	TRBV7-2	TRBD2	TRBJ2-1	TGTGCCAGCAGCCTTATCGGGACTAGCGGGTTCAATGAGCAGTTCTTC	CASSLIGTSGFNEQFF
-	TRBV28	-	TRBJ1-2	TGTGCCAGCAGTTTATGGCAGAACTATGGCTACACCTTC	CASSLWQNYGYTF
-	TRBV18	TRBD1	TRBJ1-2	TGTGCCAGCTCGCAACAGGGGAATAACTATGGCTACACCTTC	CASSQQGNNYGYTF
-	TRBV5-1	-	TRBJ2-1	TGCGCCAGCAGCCCTCTACCCCTAATAGAGGGAGTGCAGTTCTTC	CASSPLPLIEGVQFF
-	TRBV6-5	TRBD2	TRBJ2-3	TGTGCCAGCAGTTCCAGATTAGCGGGAGTGGGAGATACGCAGTATTTT	CASSSRLAGVGDTQYF
-	TRBV5-1	-	TRBJ2-3	TGCGCCAGCAGCTTGGGGGGGGAGACAGATACGCAGTATTTT	CASSLGGETDTQYF
-	TRBV2	-	TRBJ2-3	TGTGCCAGCAGTGAATGGGGTCTAGCTGGGTTCGGCACAGATACGCAGTATTTT	CASSEWGLAGFGTDTQYF
-	TRBV7-3	TRBD1	TRBJ1-1	TGTGCCAGCAGTCCTGGGACAGGGCGCGAAGCTTTCTTT	CASSPGTGREAFF
-	TRBV5-1	-	TRBJ2-1	TGCGCCAGCAGCTTGGGTGCAGCGGCAGGTGAGCAGTTCTTC	CASSLGAAAGEQFF
-	TRBV7-9	TRBD1	TRBJ2-5	TGTGCCAGCAGCCATCGACAGGGGGCGCAGGAGGAGACCCAGTACTTC	CASSHRQGAQEETQYF
-	TRBV6-5	TRBD2	TRBJ2-2	TGTGCCAGCAGCCAGCGGGAGAGGAACACCGGGGAGCTGTTTTTT	CASSQRERNTGELFF
-	TRBV18	TRBD1	TRBJ1-1	TGTGCCAGCTCACAGGGGGCTAACACTGAAGCTTTCTTT	CASSQGANTEAFF
-	TRBV27	-	TRBJ1-4	TGTGCCAGCAGATGGGGCCCTAATGAAAAACTGTTTTTT	CASRWGPNEKLFF
-	TRBV5-1	-	TRBJ2-7	TGCGCCAGCAGCTTGATGGGGCCAGGGGAAAACCACGAGCAGTACTTC	CASSLMGPGENHEQYF
-	TRBV5-1	TRBD1	TRBJ1-2	TGCGCCAGCAGGGCCGGGACAGGGGGGAACTATGGCTACACCTTC	CASRAGTGGNYGYTF
-	TRBV2	TRBD2	TRBJ2-5	TGTGCCAGCACCGGAGTGACTAGCGGGGGGGGCGAGGAGACCCAGTACTTC	CASTGVTSGGGEETQYF
-	TRBV7-9	-	TRBJ2-5	TGTGCCAGCAGTAGAGCAGGGTCCCAAGAGACCCAGTACTTC	CASSRAGSQETQYF
-	TRBV7-8	-	TRBJ2-7	TGTGCCAGCAGCTTAGGACTGGAGCAGTACTTC	CASSLGLEQYF
once	TRBV11-2	TRBD2	TRBJ2-3	TGTGCCAGCAGCTCTACTAGCGGGGGGGCAGATACGCAGTATTTT	CASSSTSGGADTQYF
-	TRBV27	TRBD1	TRBJ2-5	TGTGCCAGCAGAAGGACAGGGGGCAAGGAGACCCAGTACTTC	CASRRTGGKETQYF
-	TRBV6-5	-	TRBJ1-1	TGTGCCAGCAGTTACTCATTGGCAGTTGGTGAAGCTTTCTTT	CASSYSLAVGEAFF
-	TRBV11-2	-	TRBJ1-1	TGTGCCAGCAGCACCACATTTGCCCGGGGTGAAGCTTTCTTT	CASSTTFARGEAFF
-	TRBV19	TRBD1	TRBJ2-1	TGTGCCAGTACCCAGGGACAGGGCAGTAATGAGCAGTTCTTC	CASTQGQGSNEQFF
-	TRBV5-1	TRBD1	TRBJ1-2	TGCGCCAGCAGAGCAGAGACAGGGGGCTATGGCTACACCTTC	CASRAETGGYGYTF
-	TRBV6-6	-	TRBJ2-7	TGTGCCACCAAAAACTACGAGCAGTACTTC	CATKNYEQYF
-	TRBV5-4	TRBD2	TRBJ2-2	TGTGCCAGCAGCTACCCGGAGCTAGCGGGAGACAGCGGGGAGCTGTTTTTT	CASSYPELAGDSGELFF
-	TRBV18	-	TRBJ2-3	TGTGCCAGCTCACCGCTAGTTCTTATCGACACAGATACGCAGTATTTT	CASSPLVLIDTDTQYF